What follows is one T cell receptor (beta chain) and its context. Assay: immunoSEQ multiplex PCR; the TCRdb copy retains only in-frame clones and omits some. The sample has 120,000 to 150,000 clones; roughly 90% are singletons. The V end lost 10 bases, the J end lost 7 bases, and 23 bases lay between the germline ends. CDR1 and CDR2 from the germline V gene are LNHDA and SQIVND (reference sequence). The CDR3 length is 15 residues. The record originates from a study of blood T cell repertoires in COVID-19. This TCR was recovered from a human donor with COVID-19, enrolled during active disease. The donor label of this sample is uncertain. The genes are TRBV19 and TRBJ1-5; tentatively, D is TRBD1 (5 bases). What was sequenced was peripheral blood. For the CDR3, the DNA is TGTGCCACCGGGGGAGCGTTCGAAGGAGGCCAGCCCCAGCATTTT. Protein product: CATGGAFEGGQPQHF.